This note documents a single T cell receptor (beta chain) sequence. This sample was included in a study of blood T cell repertoires in COVID-19. Donors in Cohort 3 counted as recovered after two negative PCRs, clearance, or symptom resolution. The method was immunoSEQ multiplex PCR; TCRdb's version includes in-frame clones alone and lacks a portion of them. The sample lists about 200,000 clones; around 85% were seen once. CDR1 is MNHEY, CDR2 SVGAGI, per germline. This CDR3 has 12 residues. The trim removed 5 bases at V and 9 bases at J, leaving 5 bases unmatched. Sequenced sample: PBMCs or T cells enriched from blood (not recorded which). The rearrangement links TRBV6-5 to TRBJ2-7; 9 bases are shared with TRBD1. This receptor was taken from a man aged 35 to 55 who had recovered from COVID-19. The CDR3 reads CASSPDRGAQYF. The CDR3 region has the DNA TGTGCCAGCAGTCCGGACAGGGGTGCGCAGTACTTC.